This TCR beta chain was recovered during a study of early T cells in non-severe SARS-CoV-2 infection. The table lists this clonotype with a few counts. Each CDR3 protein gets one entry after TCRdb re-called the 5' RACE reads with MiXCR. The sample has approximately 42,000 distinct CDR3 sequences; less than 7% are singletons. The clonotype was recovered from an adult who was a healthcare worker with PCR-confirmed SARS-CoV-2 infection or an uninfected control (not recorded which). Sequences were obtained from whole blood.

The CDR3: CATSTRVYNEQFF. The DNA of the CDR3 is TGTGCCACCAGCACCAGGGTTTACAATGAGCAGTTCTTC. The rearrangement uses TRBV15 and TRBJ2-1; D is possibly TRBD1 (5 bases). The CDR3 loop spans 13 amino acids. Per germline, CDR1 LNHNV and CDR2 YYDKDF (reference sequence). V was pared by 4 bases and J by 4 bases, with 8 bases between.